These T cell receptor beta chains were read from a single sample in a study of T cell repertoires in cytomegalovirus infection. TCRdb redid the calling of the reads with MiXCR, one entry per CDR3 protein. The sample holds 680,000 or so distinct CDR3 sequences; about a third are singletons and the top ten take around 2.6%. Sequenced input: PBMCs. These receptors came from a human donor in good health (CMV status not recorded). Some clones in this sample may be carry-over from other donors' samples. CDR3s include the opening cysteine and the closing phenylalanine or tryptophan. Each record gives: J gene, D gene, V gene, CDR3 protein. D genes are given only for firm matches.

TRBJ2-6	TRBD1	TRBV28	CASTSALWTGKSSGANVLTF
TRBJ2-2	-	TRBV2	CASSAEGWNGELFF
TRBJ1-5	-	TRBV15	CATSQGSLYNQPQHF
TRBJ1-1	-	TRBV18	CASSPDVSGATEAFF
TRBJ2-7	-	TRBV19	CASSNGRTLREQYF
TRBJ1-5	TRBD1	TRBV7-2	CASSSTGWNQPQHF
TRBJ1-6	-	TRBV19	CASSTLQNYNSPLHF
TRBJ1-3	-	TRBV12-3/TRBV12-4	CASSLGPAHSGNTIYF
TRBJ2-4	TRBD2	TRBV12-3/TRBV12-4	CASSLAGGPSFYSKNIQYF
TRBJ1-5	-	TRBV19	CASSILLGNQPQHF
TRBJ1-1	-	TRBV7-2	CASSLGEGLSAFF
TRBJ2-7	-	TRBV4-1	CASSEGPMGTSSYEQYF
TRBJ2-6	-	TRBV7-6	CASTTGAVRVTGANVLTF
TRBJ2-7	-	TRBV5-5	CASSAAAGGEQYF
TRBJ2-7	TRBD1	TRBV19	CASSMTGQVYEQYF
TRBJ1-1	-	TRBV27	CASSPEGGITEAFF
TRBJ2-7	-	TRBV7-9	CASSPTMGALSYEQYF
TRBJ2-1	TRBD2	TRBV27	CASATALAGGHEQFF
TRBJ2-1	-	TRBV7-3	CASSQGAYNEHFF
TRBJ1-5	-	TRBV6-1	CASTRRDPRNQPQHF
TRBJ2-1	TRBD2	TRBV27	CASSFWTSGGNEQFF
TRBJ1-2	TRBD1	TRBV2	CATLGQGTDGYTF